Described below is a single T cell receptor (beta chain) sequence and its context. Its matching antigen is unknown. These data belong to a study of OX40 agonist ivuxolimab in advanced cancers. Study results and limitations: Dosing at 0.1 to 3.0 mg/kg was accompanied by clonal expansion of CD4+ and CD8+ blood T cells by week 6. No determination was made of the antigen specificity of the expanded peripheral T cells.

With 4 bases removed from V and 5 bases from J, the gap between germline ends came to 11 bases. The germline CDR1 and CDR2 sequences are SNHLY and FYNNEI. This CDR3 region has 13 residues. Profiled with immunoSEQ multiplex PCR; TCRdb holds only in-frame clones, not every one. The repertoire includes around 26,000 clones, about 80% of them detected once, and 23% sits in the top ten. Blood sampling took place at baseline, cycle 4 day 1, and cycle 7 day 1. The receptor was derived from an adult with an advanced solid tumor such as melanoma, head and neck, liver or kidney cancer. The sequenced sample was CD4+ or CD8+ T cells sorted from blood, obtained in a trial of the OX40 agonist ivuxolimab. The V gene is TRBV2, the J gene TRBJ1-1; unclear D gene. DNA for the CDR3: TGTGCCAGCAGTGGGATCAGTGGAACTGAAGCTTTCTTT. Translation gives CASSGISGTEAFF.